The TCR beta chain described here comes from a study of blood T cell repertoires in COVID-19. The germline gives CDR1 ENHRY, CDR2 SYGVKD. V lost 2 bases to trimming and J lost 5 bases; unmatched junction nucleotides: 9. There are 16 residues in the CDR3. Across 20 to 25 US areas, participants ranged in age from 18 to 89 years. Original handling: It was from reference gene primer amplification that nucleated cell counts were estimated. TCRdb's table, derived via immunoSEQ multiplex PCR, lists solely in-frame clones and lacks some. Clone size and the V and J calls come from that table; the DNA yielded D and trimming. The profile shows around 220,000 clones, more than 75% of them singletons.

This chain joins TRBV10-3 and TRBJ2-7; 10 bases map to TRBD1. The material sequenced was PBMCs or T cells enriched from blood (not recorded which). The sequence was collected from a woman between 35 and 50 years old with acute COVID-19. The CDR3 bases are TGTGCCATCAGTGAGGGGAGGAGACAGGGGGCCGACGAGCAGTACTTC. Translated, it gives CAISEGRRQGADEQYF.